The source of this TCR beta chain is a study of Ad26.COV2.S vaccination and SARS-CoV-2 variants. Study conclusions and caveats: Breadth measured for non-spike TCRs was similar across vaccine and placebo recipients. Measurements of TCR breadth and depth may have given underestimates of the total T cell responses.

The repertoire was sequenced with immunoSEQ multiplex PCR; TCRdb's copy has only in-frame clones and lacks some. The sample carries approximately 410,000 clones, around 93% recorded once. Treatment denoted: some 20 received Ad26.COV2.S at low or high dose, single or two shots; about 5 received placebo; per-sample allocation not given. Each sample was drawn 63 days after the first injection (of vaccine or placebo). The V and J ends lost 3 bases and 0 bases respectively, with 12 bases between them. The CDR3 contains 15 residues. Germline values: CDR1 MNHEY, CDR2 SMNVEV (reference sequence). On this clone itself: Its antigen is unidentified.

This chain links TRBV27 with TRBJ2-7; D gene unclear. This TCR came from a person aged 18-60 years who received the Ad26.COV2.S COVID-19 vaccine or a placebo. Sequencing was performed on peripheral blood, taken in a trial of Ad26.COV2.S vaccine versus placebo. DNA of the CDR3: TGTGCCAGCAGTTTCGGGTTAGGTGACTCCTACGAGCAGTACTTC. As protein: CASSFGLGDSYEQYF.